The next 28 T cell receptor beta chains were all read from a single sample in a study of T-cell reconstitution after alpha-beta-depleted transplantation in children. Unique molecular identifiers were incorporated when the TCRbeta library was constructed. TCRdb used MiXCR to reprocess the PCR reads, holding one entry per CDR3 protein. The table has around 530,000 distinct CDR3 sequences, 30% to 35% seen once; the top ten hold roughly 2.5%. Sample: PBMCs from the stem cell graft donor, taken from the stem cell graft. The source is a human donor who donated a stem cell graft to a child with aplastic anemia.

The chain couples TRBV20-1 to TRBJ1-2; 7 bases agree with TRBD1. CDR3 length equals 11 residues. Germline V gene lookup returns CDR1 DFQATT and CDR2 SNEGSKA (reference sequence). The V and J ends lost 6 bases and 9 bases, in that order; junction bases with no gene match: 7. The CDR3, as DNA: TGCAGTGCCGCGGACAGGAGGAGCTACACCTTC. Residues: CSAADRRSYTF.

This chain joins TRBV9 and TRBJ2-5, with D unclear. V was shortened by 2 bases and J by 5 bases, with 19 bases between the two germline ends. The CDR3 is 16 amino acids. The germline gives CDR1 SGDLS, CDR2 YYNGEE. The chain's CDR3 is CASSVPPDRVDETQYF. Here the CDR3 DNA reads TGTGCCAGCAGCGTCCCACCCGACCGTGTTGACGAGACCCAGTACTTC. Combining the CDR3 with reference TRBV9 and TRBJ2-5 gives the whole variable domain DSGVTQTPKHLITATGQRVTLRCSPRSGDLSVYWYQQSLDQGLQFLIQYYNGEERAKGNILERFSAQQFPDLHSELNLSSLELGDSALYFCASSVPPDRVDETQYFGPGTRLLVL.

The genes are TRBV7-9 and TRBJ2-5; 11 positions match TRBD1. Germline V gene lookup returns CDR1 SEHNR and CDR2 FQNEAQ (reference sequence). This CDR3 region has 17 residues. V shed 3 bases, J shed 3 bases, and the junction held 9 bases outside the gene matches. CDR3: CASSFGGQGARKETQYF. CDR3 coding DNA: TGTGCCAGCAGCTTTGGCGGACAGGGGGCGCGGAAAGAGACCCAGTACTTC.

The V call is TRBV18, the J call TRBJ1-3; D is undetermined. Germline CDR1 reads KGHSH; CDR2 reads LQKENI. The CDR3 consists of 15 residues. V lost 3 bases and J 0 bases, leaving 9 bases between the germline ends. The CDR3 sequence: CASSPGESSGNTIYF. For the CDR3, the DNA is TGTGCCAGCTCACCCGGGGAGAGCTCTGGAAACACCATATATTTT.

This clonotype has only a few counts. The chain couples TRBV9 to TRBJ1-1, with D maybe TRBD1 (6 bases). The germline V and J ends were trimmed by 2 bases and 5 bases, with 16 bases remaining between them. Germline values: CDR1 SGDLS, CDR2 YYNGEE. The CDR3 spans 15 residues. The CDR3: CASSVSEGGWTEAFF. DNA of the CDR3: TGTGCCAGCAGCGTCTCCGAAGGGGGGTGGACTGAAGCTTTCTTT.

The chain combines TRBV6-5 with TRBJ1-1; 7 bases map to TRBD1. The CDR3 extends over 12 amino acids. V was pared by 6 bases and J by 7 bases, with 5 bases of the junction left unmatched. The germline V gene has CDR1 MNHEY and CDR2 SVGAGI. The CDR3 DNA is TGTGCCAGCAGCCACCGACAGGGTGAAGCTTTCTTT. This translates into CASSHRQGEAFF.

This clonotype has only a few counts. The rearrangement joins TRBV7-2 to TRBJ2-2; 13 bases are a match to TRBD2. The germline V gene encodes CDR1 SGHTA and CDR2 FQGNSA. The CDR3 is 16 amino acids. Unmatched junction bases numbered 8, after V lost 6 bases and J lost 7 bases. The CDR3 sequence: CASRPRLAGGGGELFF. The CDR3 coding sequence is TGTGCCAGCAGACCTCGACTAGCGGGAGGTGGCGGGGAGCTGTTTTTT.

The chain combines TRBV9 with TRBJ2-1; 12 bases match TRBD2. The trim removed 3 bases at V and 5 bases at J, leaving 3 bases unmatched. This CDR3 contains 15 residues. CDR1 is SGDLS and CDR2 is YYNGEE in the germline V gene. Written as DNA, the CDR3 is TGTGCCAGCAGCGGGACTAGCGGGACAAACAATGAGCAGTTCTTC. This gives the protein CASSGTSGTNNEQFF.

This clonotype turned up a few times. The chain carries TRBV11-2 and TRBJ2-1; 7 bases fit TRBD2. There are 18 residues in the CDR3. Per germline, CDR1 SGHAT and CDR2 FQNNGV. V was clipped by 3 bases and J by 3 bases; unmatched bases: 14. The CDR3 sequence: CASSFGAASGVGYNEQFF. CDR3 nucleotides: TGTGCCAGCAGCTTCGGGGCGGCTAGCGGAGTGGGCTACAATGAGCAGTTCTTC.

The chain links TRBV27 to TRBJ1-1; D might be TRBD1 (6 bases). The germline V and J ends were trimmed by 5 bases and 0 bases, with 10 bases remaining between them. CDR1 and CDR2 (germline): MNHEY, SMNVEV (reference sequence). The CDR3 extends over 14 amino acids. The CDR3 DNA reads TGTGCCAGCAGTCAGCAGGGGATGAACACTGAAGCTTTCTTT. Amino acids: CASSQQGMNTEAFF.

V and J are TRBV29-1 and TRBJ1-2; 8 nucleotides agree with TRBD1. The CDR3 extends over 13 amino acids. CDR1 is SQVTM and CDR2 is ANQGSEA in the germline V gene. V lost 6 bases and J lost 7; bases outside the gene matches: 10. CDR3 residues: CSVGGQESSGYTF. DNA for the CDR3: TGCAGCGTCGGGGGACAGGAGAGTAGTGGCTACACCTTC.

This clonotype has just a few counts. CDR3 sequence reads: CASSQSRDVVYEQYF. In nucleotides, the CDR3 is TGTGCCAGCTCACAGTCCCGGGACGTAGTCTACGAGCAGTACTTC. The chain is built from TRBV18 and TRBJ2-7; D tentatively reads TRBD1 or TRBD2 (5 bases each). Germline loops: CDR1 KGHSH, CDR2 LQKENI. This CDR3 is 15 amino acids long. The V end was cut by 4 bases, the J end by 3 bases, with 16 bases between. Full variable domain (missing parts from reference TRBV18 and TRBJ2-7): NAGVMQNPRHLVRRRGQEARLRCSPMKGHSHVYWYRQLPEEGLKFMVYLQKENIIDESGMPKERFSAEFPKEGPSILRIQQVVRGDSAAYFCASSQSRDVVYEQYFGPGTRLTVT.

This clonotype was counted between two and nine times. The chain employs TRBV28 and TRBJ2-7, with D maybe TRBD2 (6 bases). Germline lookup yields CDR1 MDHEN and CDR2 SYDVKM. With 3 bases removed from V and 3 bases from J, the gap between germline ends came to 15 bases. CDR3 length equals 15 residues. DNA for the CDR3: TGTGCCAGCAGTTTGGTCGGGAGAGCCCGCTACGAGCAGTACGTC. It yields the protein CASSLVGRARYEQYV.

This sequence joins TRBV7-9 and TRBJ2-7, with 8 nucleotides matching TRBD1. This CDR3 comprises 14 residues. The V segment lost 3 bases and the J segment 1 base; nucleotides outside the gene matches: 2. From germline, CDR1 is SEHNR and CDR2 FQNEAQ (reference sequence). CDR3 in amino acids: CASSFDRGSYEQYV. The DNA of the CDR3 is TGTGCCAGCAGCTTCGACAGGGGTTCCTACGAGCAGTACGTC.

The rearrangement links TRBV5-6 to TRBJ2-3; D unclear. This CDR3 comprises 14 residues. Germline V gene data show CDR1 as SGHDT and CDR2 as YYEEEE. The germline V and J ends were trimmed by 4 bases and 3 bases, with 12 bases remaining between them. The CDR3 reads CASSRILSTDTQYF. Written as DNA, the CDR3 is TGTGCCAGCAGCCGAATCCTGAGTACAGATACGCAGTATTTT.

The V gene is TRBV29-1, the J gene TRBJ1-2; D is ambiguous. The CDR3 sequence is 13 residues long. Germline lookup yields CDR1 SQVTM and CDR2 ANQGSEA. Between the trimmed V and J ends, which lost 3 bases and 8 bases, there was a span of 16 bases. The CDR3 DNA sequence: TGCAGCGTTGAGGGCCGGATGTCTGAAGGCTACACCTTC. This gives the protein CSVEGRMSEGYTF.

The chain employs TRBV27 and TRBJ1-3, with no clear D. The V gene's germline CDR1 is MNHEY and CDR2 SMNVEV (reference sequence). Trimming took 6 bases from V and 0 from J, leaving 12 bases between them. This CDR3 has 15 residues. The chain's CDR3 is CASSPLRASGNTIYF. The CDR3 bases are TGTGCCAGCAGCCCCCTTCGCGCCTCTGGAAACACCATATATTTT.

The rearrangement joins TRBV7-9 to TRBJ2-5; 10 nucleotides match TRBD2. This CDR3 has 15 amino acids. Germline V gene lookup returns CDR1 SEHNR and CDR2 FQNEAQ (reference sequence). V shed 5 bases, J shed 2 bases, and the junction held 5 bases outside the gene matches. The CDR3 region has the DNA TGTGCCAGCAGCACCGGACTAGCGGAACAAGAGACCCAGTACTTC. It is translated as CASSTGLAEQETQYF.

The rearrangement joins TRBV21-1 to TRBJ1-6; no check of the table's D call, TRBD1, against the DNA was made. TRBV21-1 is a pseudogene. The CDR3 is 18 residues long. This CDR3 reads CASSKWDRGIPYNSPLHF. The CDR3 DNA follows: TGTGCCAGCAGCAAATGGGACAGGGGTATCCCCTATAATTCACCCCTCCACTTT.

This chain uses TRBV27 with TRBJ1-5; D perhaps matches TRBD1 (6 bases). The CDR3 is made up of 14 amino acids. V was shortened by 2 bases and J by 5 bases, with 10 bases between the two germline ends. Germline V gene data show CDR1 as MNHEY and CDR2 as SMNVEV (reference sequence). DNA of the CDR3: TGTGCCAGCAGTTTACTGGGGGGCCATCAGCCCCAGCATTTT. Amino acids: CASSLLGGHQPQHF.

The chain combines TRBV6-2 or TRBV6-3 with TRBJ2-4, with unresolved D. The V gene's germline CDR1 is MNHEY and CDR2 SVGEGT. Between the trimmed V and J ends, which lost 5 bases and 0 bases, there was a span of 32 bases. This CDR3 contains 22 residues. CDR3 sequence: CASSPHPRGVEPKTLAKNIQYF. The CDR3 bases are TGTGCCAGCAGTCCCCACCCTCGCGGTGTAGAACCCAAGACCCTAGCCAAAAACATTCAGTACTTC.

This clonotype has only a few counts. DNA for the CDR3: TGTGCCAGCAGTATCGGGACCGCCGTGCGGGGCTACACCTTC. This gives the protein CASSIGTAVRGYTF. The chain uses TRBV12-3 or TRBV12-4 and TRBJ1-2; D might be TRBD1 (5 bases). CDR3 length: 14 amino acids. V shed 5 bases and J shed 8 bases, with 18 bases lying between them.

There are a few counts of this clonotype. The V gene is TRBV3-1, the J gene TRBJ2-1; 7 bases line up with TRBD1. V lost 4 bases and J lost 6; bases outside the gene matches: 9. Germline CDR1 reads LGHDT; CDR2 reads YNNKEL (reference sequence). The CDR3 has 15 amino acids. CDR3 protein: CASSPRRAGGNEQFF. The CDR3 DNA reads as TGTGCCAGCAGCCCTCGGCGAGCAGGGGGCAATGAGCAGTTCTTC.

As regards this clonotype: Mismatch with germline at one junction end may stem from a read error. This rearrangement joins TRBV20-1 to TRBJ2-7; 11 positions agree with TRBD2. The CDR3 totals 14 residues. The germline V gene encodes CDR1 DFQATT and CDR2 SNEGSKA (reference sequence). DNA for the CDR3: TGCAGTGCTAGGGTTAGCGGGGGGGCCTACGAGCAGTCCTTC. It yields the protein CSARVSGGAYEQSF.

This clonotype has a handful of counts. One end of the junction is discordant with germline, which a read error may explain. This sequence joins TRBV7-3 and TRBJ2-1; 8 bases match TRBD2. The CDR3 is made up of 13 amino acids. CDR1 SGHTA and CDR2 FQGTGA come from the germline V gene. The CDR3 sequence is CATSPGTSGEQFF. The CDR3 DNA reads TGTGCCACCAGCCCCGGTACTAGCGGAGAGCAGTTCTTC.

The chain has TRBV6-2 or TRBV6-3 and TRBJ1-1; 8 bases align to TRBD1. Germline assignment: CDR1 MNHEY and CDR2 SVGEGT. This CDR3 is built from 16 residues. V lost 5 bases and J lost 5; bases outside the gene matches: 13. The CDR3 protein is CASSQHGQGGKTEAFF. In DNA form, the CDR3 reads TGTGCCAGCAGTCAACATGGACAGGGAGGAAAGACTGAAGCTTTCTTT.

This clonotype was seen a handful of times. DNA of the CDR3: TGTGCCACCAGCAGAGAGAGGTTCAGCGGAGGGAGCTCCTACGAGCAGTACGTC. As protein: CATSRERFSGGSSYEQYV. The gene calls are TRBV15 and TRBJ2-7; tentatively, D is TRBD2 (6 bases). V was shortened by 0 bases and J by 0 bases, with 18 bases between the two germline ends. CDR3 length: 18 amino acids. The V gene's germline CDR1 is LNHNV and CDR2 YYDKDF (reference sequence).

This clonotype was counted a few times. The V gene is TRBV12-3 or TRBV12-4, the J gene TRBJ1-3; a weak D match, TRBD1 (5 bases). The CDR3 has 16 residues. The V and J ends lost 6 bases and 0 bases respectively, with 15 bases between them. The CDR3 nucleotides are TGTGCCAGCAGGAACCCTGGGGGTATCTCTGGAAACACCATATATTTT. It encodes CASRNPGGISGNTIYF.